This T cell receptor beta chain was sequenced in a study of identical twins. General observations from the study: In beta out-of-frame sequences, the excess sharing between twins was weaker. Cord blood's abundant beta clonotypes had fewer insertions, unlike memory repertoires.

Template switching added a universal primer binding site, and final cDNA carried unique molecular identifiers. TCRdb used MiXCR to reprocess the 5' RACE reads, holding one entry per CDR3 protein. The repertoire includes a few hundred thousand distinct CDR3 sequences, roughly 15% of them detected once, and 0.44% sits in the top ten. For this clonotype: What it binds is unknown.

Germline loops: CDR1 DFQATT, CDR2 SNEGSKA (reference sequence). Trimming took 4 bases from V and 1 from J; bases not matched to a gene: 2. This CDR3 contains 14 residues. This sample was also put to use in a study of yellow fever vaccine responses in identical twins.

The sequence was obtained from a woman aged 18-29 years in good health. Sequencing used CD4+ T cells sorted from blood. V usage is TRBV20-1 and J usage is TRBJ2-2, with 8 positions matching TRBD2. The CDR3 is CSATSGRNTGELFF. The CDR3 DNA reads TGCAGTGCTACAAGCGGGAGGAACACCGGGGAGCTGTTTTTT.